This TCR beta chain was captured in a study of T-cell memory formation after mild COVID-19. MiXCR was run by TCRdb on the 5' RACE reads, yielding one entry per CDR3 protein. The sample has roughly 140,000 distinct CDR3 sequences, more than 13% seen once. With 0 bases removed from V and 4 bases from J, the gap between germline ends came to 0 bases. The germline V gene has CDR1 LNHNV and CDR2 YYDKDF (reference sequence). This CDR3 comprises 11 residues. The chain carries TRBV15 and TRBJ1-2; no definite D call. The receptor was isolated from an adult woman who had mild COVID-19 (a few samples of this study predate the infection). Cell type and time point are not known. Sequencing was performed on PBMCs or a T cell subset sorted from them (not recorded which). The CDR3 loop is CATSRDYGYTF. CDR3 coding DNA: TGTGCCACCAGCAGAGACTATGGCTACACCTTC. The full variable domain, rest sourced from reference TRBV15 and TRBJ1-2, is DAMVIQNPRYQVTQFGKPVTLSCSQTLNHNVMYWYQQKSSQAPKLLFHYYDKDFNNEADTPDNFQSRRPNTSFCFLDIRSPGLGDTAMYLCATSRDYGYTFGSGTRLTVV.